This paragraph covers one T cell receptor (beta chain) sequence. This sample was taken from a study of blood T cell repertoires in COVID-19. The overall study: Whether acute or convalescent, the COVID-19 samples came from the United States, Italy and Spain.

Data came from immunoSEQ multiplex PCR; TCRdb stores just in-frame clones and leaves some out. Found here are about 470,000 clones, roughly 87% of them singletons; the top ten hold 0.7%. The TCR comes from a woman aged 18 to 35 who had recovered from COVID-19. The sequencing sample was made of PBMCs or T cells enriched from blood (not recorded which).

The CDR3 here is CASSHWGQGENSPLHF. CDR3 DNA sequence: TGTGCCAGCAGCCATTGGGGGCAGGGGGAAAATTCACCCCTCCACTTT. The chain combines TRBV3-1 (or the pseudogene TRBV3-2) with TRBJ1-6; TRBD1 agrees at 7 bases. In germline, CDR1 is LGHDT, CDR2 YNNKEL (reference sequence). The CDR3 contains 16 residues. The J segment lost 7 bases and the V segment lost 3 bases, leaving 9 bases of the junction unmatched.